This T cell receptor beta chain was profiled in a study of blood T cell repertoires in COVID-19. TCRdb's copy holds only in-frame clones and misses some; the assay was immunoSEQ multiplex PCR. The table has a few hundred thousand clones, 80% to 90% seen once. Trimming shortened V by 0 bases and J by 1 base, and 6 bases separated the two germline ends. The CDR3 runs 14 residues. CDR1 and CDR2 (germline): SGHRS, YFSETQ. Recruits, aged about 18 to 100 years, lived in 24 US areas. A single count supports this clone. The same CDR3 is also encoded by other DNA sequences in this sample. The source of this sequence is a man between 18 and 29 years old who had recovered from COVID-19. The chain uses TRBV5-1 and TRBJ2-3; the D gene is possibly TRBD1 (5 bases). Sequenced material: PBMCs or T cells enriched from blood (not recorded which). The CDR3 sequence is CASSLGRGTDTQYF. CDR3 in DNA: TGCGCCAGCAGCTTGGGCAGGGGCACAGATACGCAGTATTTT.